The clone carrying this TCR beta chain was counted only a few times. Its antigen is unidentified. This sample stems from a study of beta chain features in type 1 diabetes. Study overall: Regarding age, gender and cell yields, patients proved similar to healthy donors. Study results and caveats: More deletions and fewer insertions at VDJ junctions were seen in type 1 diabetes patients. There was a moderate but significant shortening of TCRB CDR3s in all four CD4+ subsets of Type 1 diabetes patients. Any PCR bias toward short templates would affect both groups alike.

Every isolated RNA sample was fully reverse transcribed, so sequencing captured expressed TCRB transcripts. The protocol was immunoSEQ multiplex PCR, while the TCRdb copy is restricted to in-frame clones and leaves out a portion. The repertoire holds 550,000 to 850,000 clones, with about an eighth as singletons. The germline CDR1 and CDR2 sequences are SGHRS and YFSETQ. Trimming at V came to 4 bases and at J to 4 bases, leaving 9 bases not matched to a gene. The CDR3 is 15 residues long. The sequence came from a young man with type 1 diabetes. Sequencing was done on a sample of naive CD4+ T cells from blood. The rearrangement joins TRBV5-1 to TRBJ1-1, with 8 bases identical to TRBD1. CDR3 amino acids: CASSRGQGLFTEAFF. The CDR3 DNA sequence: TGCGCCAGCAGCAGAGGACAGGGCTTGTTCACTGAAGCTTTCTTT.